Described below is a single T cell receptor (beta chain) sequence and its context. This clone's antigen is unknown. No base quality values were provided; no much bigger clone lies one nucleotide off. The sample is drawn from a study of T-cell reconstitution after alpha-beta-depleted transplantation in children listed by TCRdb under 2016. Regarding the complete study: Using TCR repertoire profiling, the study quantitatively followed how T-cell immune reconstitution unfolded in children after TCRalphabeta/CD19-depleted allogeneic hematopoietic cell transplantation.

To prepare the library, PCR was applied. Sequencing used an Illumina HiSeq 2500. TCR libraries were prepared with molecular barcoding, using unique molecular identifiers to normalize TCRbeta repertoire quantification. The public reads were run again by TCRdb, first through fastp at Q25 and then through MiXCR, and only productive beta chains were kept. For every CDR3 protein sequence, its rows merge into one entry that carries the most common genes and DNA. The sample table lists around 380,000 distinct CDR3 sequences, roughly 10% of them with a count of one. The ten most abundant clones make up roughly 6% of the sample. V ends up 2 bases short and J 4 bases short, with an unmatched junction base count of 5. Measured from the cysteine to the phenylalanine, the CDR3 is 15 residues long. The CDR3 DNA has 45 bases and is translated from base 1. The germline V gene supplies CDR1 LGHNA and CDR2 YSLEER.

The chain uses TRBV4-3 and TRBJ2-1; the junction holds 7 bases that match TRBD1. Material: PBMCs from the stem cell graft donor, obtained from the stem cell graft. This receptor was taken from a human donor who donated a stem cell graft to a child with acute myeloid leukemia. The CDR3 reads CASSQPGQLYNEQFF. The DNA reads TGCGCCAGCAGCCAACCGGGACAGTTATACAATGAGCAGTTCTTC.